The T cell receptor (beta chain) described here comes from a study of blood T cells in healthy people across ages. Findings and limits, study-wide: There was a strong correlation between TCR beta diversity and naive T cell percentage. Long-lived donors had more naive CD4+ cells and higher diversity than aged donors. It was not possible, with unsorted PBMCs, to conclusively compare naive and antigen-experienced cells.

On this clonotype itself: The antigen is unknown.

V shed 4 bases, J shed 0 bases, and the junction held 9 bases outside the gene matches. Per the germline V gene, CDR1 is SEHNR and CDR2 is FQNEAQ (reference sequence). This CDR3 comprises 18 residues. The donors, healthy Caucasians from Russia, were aged roughly 6 to 90. A second PCR of about 7 to 11 cycles used a sample-barcoded 5' primer and a J-beta primer mix. TCRdb reanalysed the 5' RACE reads using MiXCR and keeps one entry per CDR3 protein. The data contain about 970,000 distinct CDR3 sequences, just over 50% of them singletons. V and J are TRBV7-9 and TRBJ2-6; TRBD2 agrees at 7 bases. Sequenced sample: blood. The TCR originated in a woman aged 55-75 years in good health. The CDR3 loop is CASSSWERDISGANVLTF. CDR3 DNA: TGTGCCAGCAGCTCGTGGGAGCGGGATATCTCTGGGGCCAACGTCCTGACTTTC.